The clone carrying this T cell receptor beta chain was seen only once. Its antigen is as yet unknown. This record belongs to a study of shared clonotypes between healthy human individuals. Sequencing was at deep level. Authors' processing steps: Filtering of immunoSEQ junctional sequences could not match full-length read filtering. Sequenced by immunoSEQ multiplex PCR; TCRdb stores in-frame clones only, minus some. The V and J calls and the clone size are those of that table, but D and trimming were determined from the DNA. Of hundreds of thousands of clones in the sample, 90% to 95% were seen once. The study, taken as a whole, reports: Clonotype sharing among donors likely depends on sequencing depth.

The naive CD8 population came from CD45RO-negative cells selected for CCR7, without terminally differentiated effector memory CD45RA+ cells. This receptor was identified in a man aged 25-45 years in good health. The sample comprised naive CD8+ T cells sorted from blood.

The CDR3 sequence: CASSFPLAGPAYEQYF. Here the CDR3 DNA reads TGTGCCAGCAGCTTCCCCTTAGCGGGCCCGGCCTACGAGCAGTACTTC. The rearrangement links TRBV11-2 to TRBJ2-7; 7 bases line up with TRBD2. This CDR3 comprises 16 residues. Germline CDR1 SGHAT, CDR2 FQNNGV. Trimming cost V 3 bases and J 2 bases; bases outside gene matches: 10.